This T cell receptor beta chain comes out of a study of blood T cell repertoires in COVID-19. Germline trimming cut 6 bases from V and 7 bases from J; bases unmatched to any gene: 7. Germline V gene data show CDR1 as SGHTA and CDR2 as FQGNSA. This CDR3 spans 14 amino acids. Profiled with immunoSEQ multiplex PCR; TCRdb holds only in-frame clones, not every one. The sample holds just over 85,000 clones, roughly nine tenths seen once. This receptor was obtained from a man aged 50 or older with acute or convalescent COVID-19. The chain recombines TRBV7-2 with TRBJ1-2; 11 bases are shared with TRBD1. The sample was peripheral blood. CDR3 region: CASSPAGTGGGYTF. The CDR3, as DNA: TGTGCCAGCAGTCCCGCCGGGACAGGGGGTGGCTACACCTTC. Full variable domain (missing parts from reference TRBV7-2 and TRBJ1-2): GAGVSQSPSNKVTEKGKDVELRCDPISGHTALYWYRQSLGQGLEFLIYFQGNSAPDKSGLPSDRFSAERTGGSVSTLTIQRTQQEDSAVYLCASSPAGTGGGYTFGSGTRLTVV.